A single sample gave rise to the 3 T cell receptor beta chains below, sequenced in a study of cytomegalovirus exposure and HLA in healthy donors. With 60 Vbeta and 13 Jbeta primers, the PCR was carried out. TCRdb's copy holds only in-frame clones and misses some; the assay was immunoSEQ multiplex PCR. This sample carries 85,000 to 110,000 clones, with about 3% going to the ten biggest clones. The sequenced sample was PBMCs. The receptor set was obtained from a man in his forties in good health and CMV-seronegative.

V usage is TRBV28 and J usage is TRBJ2-3; D is perhaps TRBD2 (7 bases). Trimming pared 2 bases from V and 2 bases from J, leaving 17 bases between. CDR3 length: 17 amino acids. CDR1 is MDHEN and CDR2 is SYDVKM in the germline V gene. Here the CDR3 DNA reads TGTGCCAGCAGTTTAACTCTGGGGGGGCCTGACACAGATACGCAGTATTTT. This encodes CASSLTLGGPDTDTQYF.

The chain combines TRBV29-1 with TRBJ1-2, with 8 nucleotides matching TRBD1. This CDR3 is 15 amino acids long. Unmatched junction bases numbered 7, after V lost 4 bases and J lost 0 bases. The germline V gene has CDR1 SQVTM and CDR2 ANQGSEA. CDR3 DNA: TGCAGCGTTGCATTAGGACAGGGTTCTAACTATGGCTACACCTTC. The encoded protein is CSVALGQGSNYGYTF.

The chain has TRBV19 and TRBJ1-3; TRBD1 matches at 10 bases. The CDR3 has 16 amino acids. CDR1 LNHDA and CDR2 SQIVND come from the germline V gene (reference sequence). Losses at the gene ends were 6 bases for V and 4 bases for J; bases not matched to a gene: 9. DNA of the CDR3: TGTGCCAGTAGGATAAGACAGGGGGCAGAAGGAAACACCATATATTTT. Amino acid sequence: CASRIRQGAEGNTIYF.